The clone carrying this T cell receptor (beta chain) was seen just once. The data derive from a study of cytomegalovirus exposure and HLA in healthy donors. CDR3 size: 17 residues. J lost 7 bases, V lost 8 bases, and 19 bases had no gene match. Germline CDR1 is MDHEN and CDR2 is SYDVKM. PCR was performed using 60 Vbeta and 13 Jbeta primers. Sequencing used immunoSEQ multiplex PCR; TCRdb keeps in-frame clones, though not all of them. The sample shows about 110,000 clones, approximately 81% of them seen only once. Specimen: PBMCs. This sequence originates from a woman in her twenties or thirties in good health and CMV-seronegative. The genes are TRBV28 and TRBJ2-1, with 8 bases that match TRBD1. CDR3 residues: CASRSRIGQGTRNEQFF. The CDR3 region has the DNA TGTGCCAGCCGAAGCCGAATCGGACAGGGTACCAGAAATGAGCAGTTCTTC.